This TCR beta chain was obtained from a study of shared clonotypes between healthy human individuals. Study observations and caveats: Around 4.7% was the fraction of naive CD4 clonotypes found shared across several donors. Rarefaction demonstrated incomplete sorted-subset sequencing despite large depth.

Donors, healthy HIV-negative adults, lacked recent acute infections or vaccinations. In regard to this clone: Its antigen is unidentified.

The CDR3 contains 15 residues. V was trimmed by 3 bases and J by 0 bases, leaving 12 bases between them. Germline V lookup: CDR1 ENHRY, CDR2 SYGVKD. The DNA input per sorted-subset replicate PCR was 200 ng, corresponding to around 28,000 T cell genomes. Clones were sequenced by immunoSEQ multiplex PCR, and TCRdb holds only the in-frame ones, with some missing. Counted here are around 99,000 clones, 60% to 75% occurring once; the ten biggest clones make up approximately 53%. The receptor was derived from a man younger than 45 in good health. The rearrangement uses TRBV10-3 and TRBJ2-7; a possible D gene is TRBD1 (5 bases). The sequenced sample was memory CD8+ T cells sorted from blood. Specified subset: CD45RO+ cells pooled with CCR7-negative TemRA cells. The CDR3: CAISDGARFSYEQYF. The CDR3 DNA reads as TGTGCCATCAGTGATGGGGCGCGATTCTCCTACGAGCAGTACTTC.